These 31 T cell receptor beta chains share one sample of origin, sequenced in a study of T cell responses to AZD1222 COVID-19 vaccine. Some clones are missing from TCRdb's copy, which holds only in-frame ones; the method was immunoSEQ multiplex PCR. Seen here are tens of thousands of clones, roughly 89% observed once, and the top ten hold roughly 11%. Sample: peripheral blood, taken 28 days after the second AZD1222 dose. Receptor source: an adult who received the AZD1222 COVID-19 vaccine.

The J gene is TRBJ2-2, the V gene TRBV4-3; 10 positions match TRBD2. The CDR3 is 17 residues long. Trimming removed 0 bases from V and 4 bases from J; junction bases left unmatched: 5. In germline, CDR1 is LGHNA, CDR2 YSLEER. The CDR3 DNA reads TGCGCCAGCAGCCAAGATCGACGACTAGCGGGCACCGGGGAGCTGTTTTTT. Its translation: CASSQDRRLAGTGELFF.

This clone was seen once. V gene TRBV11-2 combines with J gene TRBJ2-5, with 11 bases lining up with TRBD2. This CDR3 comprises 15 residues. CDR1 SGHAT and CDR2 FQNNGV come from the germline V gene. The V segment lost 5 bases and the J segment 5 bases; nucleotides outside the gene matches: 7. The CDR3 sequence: CASSATSGVVETQYF. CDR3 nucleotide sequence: TGTGCCAGCAGCGCGACTAGCGGGGTGGTTGAGACCCAGTACTTC.

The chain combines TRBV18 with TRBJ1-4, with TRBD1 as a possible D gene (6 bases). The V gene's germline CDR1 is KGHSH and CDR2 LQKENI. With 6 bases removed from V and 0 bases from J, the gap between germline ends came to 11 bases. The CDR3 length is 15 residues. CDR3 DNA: TGTGCCAGCTCGGCTACAGGGACAACTAATGAAAAACTGTTTTTT. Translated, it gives CASSATGTTNEKLFF.

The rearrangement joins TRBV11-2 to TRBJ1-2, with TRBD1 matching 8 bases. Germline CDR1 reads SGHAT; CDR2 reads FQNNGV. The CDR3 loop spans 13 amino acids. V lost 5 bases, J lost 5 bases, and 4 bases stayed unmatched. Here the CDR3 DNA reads TGTGCCAGCAGCCTGGACAGGGAATATGGCTACACCTTC. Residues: CASSLDREYGYTF. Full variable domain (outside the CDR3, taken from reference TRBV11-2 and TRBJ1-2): EAGVAQSPRYKIIEKRQSVAFWCNPISGHATLYWYQQILGQGPKLLIQFQNNGVVDDSQLPKDRFSAERLKGVDSTLKIQPAKLEDSAVYLCASSLDREYGYTFGSGTRLTVV.

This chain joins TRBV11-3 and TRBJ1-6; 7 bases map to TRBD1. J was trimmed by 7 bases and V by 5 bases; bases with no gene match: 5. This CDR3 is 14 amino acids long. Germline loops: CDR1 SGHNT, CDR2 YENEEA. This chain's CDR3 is CASSGGTENSPLHF. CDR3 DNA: TGTGCCAGCAGCGGTGGGACAGAAAATTCACCCCTCCACTTT.

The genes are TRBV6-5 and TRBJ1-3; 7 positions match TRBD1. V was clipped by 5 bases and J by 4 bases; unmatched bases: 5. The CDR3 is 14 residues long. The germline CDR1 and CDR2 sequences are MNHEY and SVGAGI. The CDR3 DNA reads TGTGCCAGCAGTCCGGGACAGCGGGGAAACACCATATATTTT. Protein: CASSPGQRGNTIYF.

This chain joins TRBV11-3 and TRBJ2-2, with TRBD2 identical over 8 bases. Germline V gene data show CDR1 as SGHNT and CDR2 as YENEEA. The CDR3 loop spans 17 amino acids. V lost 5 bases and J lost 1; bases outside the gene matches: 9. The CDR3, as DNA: TGTGCCAGCAGCCCCCCCTTCGCGGGGGGGAACACCGGGGAGCTGTTTTTT. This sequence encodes CASSPPFAGGNTGELFF.

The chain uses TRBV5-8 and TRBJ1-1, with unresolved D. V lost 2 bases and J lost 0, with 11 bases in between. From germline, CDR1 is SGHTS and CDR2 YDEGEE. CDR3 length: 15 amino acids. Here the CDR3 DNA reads TGTGCCAGCAGCTTTGGAACGGGGATGAACACTGAAGCTTTCTTT. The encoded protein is CASSFGTGMNTEAFF.

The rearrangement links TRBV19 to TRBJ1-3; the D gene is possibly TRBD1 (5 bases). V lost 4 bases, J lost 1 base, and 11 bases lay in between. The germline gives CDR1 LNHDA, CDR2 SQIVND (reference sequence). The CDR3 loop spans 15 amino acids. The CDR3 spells CASSRQGLSGNTIYF. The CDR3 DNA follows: TGTGCCAGTAGTAGGCAGGGTCTTTCTGGAAACACCATATATTTT.

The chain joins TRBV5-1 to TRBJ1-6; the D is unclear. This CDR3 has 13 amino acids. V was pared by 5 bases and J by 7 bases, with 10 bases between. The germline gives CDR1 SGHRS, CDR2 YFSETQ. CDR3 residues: CASRYDPNSPLHF. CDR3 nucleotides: TGCGCCAGCAGGTACGACCCCAATTCACCCCTCCACTTT.

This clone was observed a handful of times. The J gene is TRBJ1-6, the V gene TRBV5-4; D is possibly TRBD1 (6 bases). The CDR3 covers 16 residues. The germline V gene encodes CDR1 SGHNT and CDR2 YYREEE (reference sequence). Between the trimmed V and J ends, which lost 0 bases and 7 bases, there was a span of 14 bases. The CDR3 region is CASSLGGQGFNSPLHF. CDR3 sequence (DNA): TGTGCCAGCAGCTTGGGTGGTCAGGGGTTCAATTCACCCCTCCACTTT.

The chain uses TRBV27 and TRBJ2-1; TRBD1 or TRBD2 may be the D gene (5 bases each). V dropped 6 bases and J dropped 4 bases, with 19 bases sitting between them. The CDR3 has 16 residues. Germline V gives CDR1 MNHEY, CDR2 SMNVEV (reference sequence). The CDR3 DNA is TGTGCCAGCAGCTCTGGAGGACACCGTTTATACAATGAGCAGTTCTTC. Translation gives CASSSGGHRLYNEQFF.

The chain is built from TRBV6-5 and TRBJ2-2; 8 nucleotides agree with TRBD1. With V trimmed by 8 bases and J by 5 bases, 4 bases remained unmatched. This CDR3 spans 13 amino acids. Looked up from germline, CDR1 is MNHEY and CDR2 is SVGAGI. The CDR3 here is CASGDRRTGELFF. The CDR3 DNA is TGTGCCAGCGGGGACAGGAGAACCGGGGAGCTGTTTTTT.

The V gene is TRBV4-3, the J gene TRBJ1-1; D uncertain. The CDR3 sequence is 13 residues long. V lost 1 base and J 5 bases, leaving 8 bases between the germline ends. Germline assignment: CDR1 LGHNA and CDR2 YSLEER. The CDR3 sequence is CASSQVRGTEAFF. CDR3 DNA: TGCGCCAGCAGCCAAGTACGCGGAACTGAAGCTTTCTTT.

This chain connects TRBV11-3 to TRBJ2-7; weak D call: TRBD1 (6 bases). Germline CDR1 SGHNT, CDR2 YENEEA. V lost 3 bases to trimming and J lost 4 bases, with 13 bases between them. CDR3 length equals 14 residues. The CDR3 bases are TGTGCCAGCAGCTTGGGAGTGGGGGCTTACGAGCAGTACTTC. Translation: CASSLGVGAYEQYF.

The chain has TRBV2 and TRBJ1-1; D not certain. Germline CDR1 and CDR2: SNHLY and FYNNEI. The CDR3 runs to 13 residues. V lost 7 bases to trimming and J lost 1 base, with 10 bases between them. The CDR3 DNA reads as TGTGCCAGCACCCTGGAAGGGAACACTGAAGCTTTCTTT. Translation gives CASTLEGNTEAFF.

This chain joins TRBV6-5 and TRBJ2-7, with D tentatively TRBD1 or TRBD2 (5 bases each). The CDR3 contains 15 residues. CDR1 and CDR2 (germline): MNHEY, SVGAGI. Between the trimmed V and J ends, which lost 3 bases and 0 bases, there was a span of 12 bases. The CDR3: CASSYPGRSSYEQYF. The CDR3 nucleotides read TGTGCCAGCAGTTATCCGGGACGGAGCTCCTACGAGCAGTACTTC.

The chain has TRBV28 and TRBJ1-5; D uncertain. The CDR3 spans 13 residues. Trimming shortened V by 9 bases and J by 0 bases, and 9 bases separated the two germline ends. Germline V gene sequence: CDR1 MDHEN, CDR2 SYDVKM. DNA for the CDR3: TGTGCCAGTAACAGCCATAGCAATCAGCCCCAGCATTTT. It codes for CASNSHSNQPQHF.

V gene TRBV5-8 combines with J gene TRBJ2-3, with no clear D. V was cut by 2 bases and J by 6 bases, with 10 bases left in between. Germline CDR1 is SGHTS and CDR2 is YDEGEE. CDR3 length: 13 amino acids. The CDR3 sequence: CASSLLTRDTQYF. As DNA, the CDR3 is TGTGCCAGCAGCTTACTGACCCGGGATACGCAGTATTTT.

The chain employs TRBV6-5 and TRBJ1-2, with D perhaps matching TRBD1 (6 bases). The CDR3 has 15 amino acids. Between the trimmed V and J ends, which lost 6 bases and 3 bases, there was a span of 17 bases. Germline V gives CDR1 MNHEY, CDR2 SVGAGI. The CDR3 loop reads CASSPGLGAYYGYTF. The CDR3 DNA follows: TGTGCCAGCAGCCCAGGCCTGGGGGCGTACTATGGCTACACCTTC.

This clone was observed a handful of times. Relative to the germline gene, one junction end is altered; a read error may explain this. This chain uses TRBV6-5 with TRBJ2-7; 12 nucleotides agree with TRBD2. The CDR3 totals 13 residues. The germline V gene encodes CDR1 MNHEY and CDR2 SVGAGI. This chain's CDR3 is CASSETSGGSTHF. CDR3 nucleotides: TGTGCCAGCAGCGAGACTAGCGGGGGCTCCACGCACTTC.

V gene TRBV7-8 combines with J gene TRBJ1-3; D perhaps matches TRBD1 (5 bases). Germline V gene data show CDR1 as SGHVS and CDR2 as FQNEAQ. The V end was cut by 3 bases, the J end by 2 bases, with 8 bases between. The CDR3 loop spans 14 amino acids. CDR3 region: CASSLSRAGNTIYF. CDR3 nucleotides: TGTGCCAGCAGCTTGTCCAGGGCTGGAAACACCATATATTTT.

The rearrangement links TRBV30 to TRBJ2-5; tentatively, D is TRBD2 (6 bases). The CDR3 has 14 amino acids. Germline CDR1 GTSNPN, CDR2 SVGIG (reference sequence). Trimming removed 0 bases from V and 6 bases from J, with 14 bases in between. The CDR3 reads CAWSVQERAKTQYF. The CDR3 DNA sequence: TGTGCCTGGAGTGTACAAGAGCGGGCAAAGACCCAGTACTTC.

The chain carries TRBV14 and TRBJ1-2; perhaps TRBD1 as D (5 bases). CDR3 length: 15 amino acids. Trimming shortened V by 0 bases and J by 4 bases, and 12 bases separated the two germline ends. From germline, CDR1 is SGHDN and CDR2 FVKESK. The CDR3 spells CASSQDMTDFYGYTF. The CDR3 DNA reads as TGTGCCAGCAGCCAAGACATGACAGACTTCTATGGCTACACCTTC.

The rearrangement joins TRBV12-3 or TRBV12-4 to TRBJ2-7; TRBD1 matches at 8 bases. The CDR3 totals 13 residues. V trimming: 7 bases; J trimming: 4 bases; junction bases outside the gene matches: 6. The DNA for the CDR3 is TGTGCCAGCACTCGACAGGGGACTTACGAGCAGTACTTC. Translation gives CASTRQGTYEQYF.

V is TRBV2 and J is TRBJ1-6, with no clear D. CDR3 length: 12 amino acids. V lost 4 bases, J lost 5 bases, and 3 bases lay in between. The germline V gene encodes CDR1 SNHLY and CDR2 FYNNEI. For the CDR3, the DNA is TGTGCCAGCAGTGGGAATAATTCACCCCTCCACTTT. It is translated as CASSGNNSPLHF.

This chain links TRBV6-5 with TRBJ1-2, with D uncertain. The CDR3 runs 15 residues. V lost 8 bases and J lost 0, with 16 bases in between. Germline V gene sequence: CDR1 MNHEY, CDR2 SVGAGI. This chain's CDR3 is CASSPPGGSNYGYTF. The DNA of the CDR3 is TGTGCCAGCTCCCCCCCCGGCGGGTCTAACTATGGCTACACCTTC.

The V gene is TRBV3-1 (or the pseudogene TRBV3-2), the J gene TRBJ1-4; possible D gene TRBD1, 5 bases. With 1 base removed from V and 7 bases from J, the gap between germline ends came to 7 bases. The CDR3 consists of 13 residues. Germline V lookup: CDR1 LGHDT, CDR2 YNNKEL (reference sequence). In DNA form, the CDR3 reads TGTGCCAGCAGCCAAGGGGGCATTGAAAAACTGTTTTTT. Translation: CASSQGGIEKLFF.

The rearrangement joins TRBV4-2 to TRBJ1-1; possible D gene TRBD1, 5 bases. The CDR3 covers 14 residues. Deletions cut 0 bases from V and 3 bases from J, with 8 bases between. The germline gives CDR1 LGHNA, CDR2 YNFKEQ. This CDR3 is CASSQDLGDTEAFF. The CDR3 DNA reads TGTGCCAGCAGCCAAGATTTGGGGGACACTGAAGCTTTCTTT.

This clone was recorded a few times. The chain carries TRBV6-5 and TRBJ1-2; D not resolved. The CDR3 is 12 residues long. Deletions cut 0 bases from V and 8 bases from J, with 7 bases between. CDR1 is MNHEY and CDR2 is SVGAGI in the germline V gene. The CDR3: CASSYSGIGYTF. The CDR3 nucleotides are TGTGCCAGCAGTTACTCCGGGATCGGCTACACCTTC.

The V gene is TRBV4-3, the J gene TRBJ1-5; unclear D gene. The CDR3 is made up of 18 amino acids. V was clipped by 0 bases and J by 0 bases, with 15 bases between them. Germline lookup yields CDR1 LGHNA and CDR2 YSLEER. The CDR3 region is CASSQDPRGTSSNQPQHF. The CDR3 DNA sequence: TGCGCCAGCAGCCAAGATCCCCGAGGTACCTCTAGCAATCAGCCCCAGCATTTT.